Following are 24 T cell receptor beta chains from one sample sequenced in a study of CD8 T cells in ankylosing spondylitis. Points from the study as a whole: A TCR beta motif of about eight highly homologous variants appeared characteristic of ankylosing spondylitis blood.

TCRdb reprocessed the 5' RACE reads via MiXCR and lists one record per CDR3 protein. This table holds hundreds of thousands of distinct CDR3 sequences, 12% found once. Their specific antigens are unknown. Sequenced sample: blood, either unsorted or a sorted T cell fraction (not recorded which). These receptors all come from a male donor with ankylosing spondylitis.

The chain employs TRBV20-1 and TRBJ2-5; D possibly uses TRBD1 or TRBD2 (5 bases each). With 3 bases removed from V and 2 bases from J, the gap between germline ends came to 16 bases. CDR1 is DFQATT, CDR2 SNEGSKA, per germline (reference sequence). This CDR3 spans 15 amino acids. The CDR3 sequence is CSASGLGRAQETQYF. The CDR3 region has the DNA TGCAGTGCTAGTGGGTTGGGACGGGCACAAGAGACCCAGTACTTC.

V usage is TRBV27 and J usage is TRBJ1-4; 9 bases map to TRBD1. Germline V lookup: CDR1 MNHEY, CDR2 SMNVEV (reference sequence). This CDR3 has 14 amino acids. The trim removed 2 bases at V and 7 bases at J, leaving 2 bases unmatched. DNA of the CDR3: TGTGCCAGCAGTTTAGGGACAGGGAGTGAAAAACTGTTTTTT. It codes for CASSLGTGSEKLFF.

This clonotype has a handful of counts. The chain joins TRBV18 to TRBJ2-1; TRBD2 is a possible D gene (6 bases). The germline gives CDR1 KGHSH, CDR2 LQKENI. Trimming removed 2 bases from V and 6 bases from J, with 11 bases in between. This CDR3 has 14 amino acids. The CDR3 region is CASSPWRDINEQFF. CDR3 coding DNA: TGTGCCAGCTCACCATGGCGGGATATCAATGAGCAGTTCTTC.

The CDR3 DNA follows: TGTGCCAGCAGTGAGTGGGGGCCGGACACCAATGAGCAGTTCTTC. Translating it yields CASSEWGPDTNEQFF. This chain uses TRBV6-1 with TRBJ2-1, with D possibly being TRBD1 (6 bases). The germline V gene encodes CDR1 MNHNS and CDR2 SASEGT. This CDR3 comprises 15 residues. Trimming removed 3 bases from V and 6 bases from J, with 15 bases in between.

This clonotype has more than one count but fewer than ten. This chain links TRBV28 with TRBJ2-3; 10 nucleotides match TRBD2. The CDR3 length is 20 residues. Looked up from germline, CDR1 is MDHEN and CDR2 is SYDVKM. With 6 bases clipped from V and 4 bases from J, the junction kept 22 bases outside the gene matches. The CDR3 reads CASRSIFYIEAGGPPDTQYF. Here the CDR3 DNA reads TGTGCCAGCAGGTCAATCTTTTACATCGAAGCGGGAGGGCCTCCAGATACGCAGTATTTT.

This rearrangement joins TRBV12-3 or TRBV12-4 to TRBJ1-5; D uncertain. The CDR3 sequence is 13 residues long. V was pared by 7 bases and J by 6 bases, with 13 bases between. The CDR3 spells CASMGSHAQPQHF. The CDR3 DNA is TGTGCCAGCATGGGGAGTCACGCTCAGCCCCAGCATTTT.

This clonotype was counted only a few times. The chain has TRBV27 and TRBJ2-2; the match to TRBD2 covers 13 bases. The J segment lost 5 bases and the V segment lost 5 bases, leaving 5 bases of the junction unmatched. The CDR3 has 16 residues. Germline V gives CDR1 MNHEY, CDR2 SMNVEV (reference sequence). CDR3 coding DNA: TGTGCCAGCAGTAGGACTAGCGGGAGCGTTACCGGGGAGCTGTTTTTT. This encodes CASSRTSGSVTGELFF.

The chain joins TRBV10-3 to TRBJ2-4, with D tentatively TRBD1 (5 bases). CDR3 length: 13 amino acids. CDR1 and CDR2 from the germline V gene are ENHRY and SYGVKD. V gave up 4 bases and J gave up 7 bases, with 11 bases separating them. The DNA for the CDR3 is TGTGCCATCAGTGGTAGTGACAGCAACATTCAGTACTTC. Translating gives CAISGSDSNIQYF.

The chain has TRBV20-1 and TRBJ2-7, with a tentative D call TRBD2 (7 bases). V lost 7 bases and J lost 6, with 19 bases in between. Germline V gene data show CDR1 as DFQATT and CDR2 as SNEGSKA (reference sequence). The length of the CDR3 is 13 residues. The CDR3 sequence is CSVYRGAMLEQYF. For the CDR3, the DNA is TGCAGTGTTTATCGGGGGGCGATGCTCGAGCAGTACTTC.

This chain connects TRBV6-5 to TRBJ1-2, with a weak D call TRBD1 (5 bases). CDR1 and CDR2 (germline): MNHEY, SVGAGI. Between the trimmed V and J ends, which lost 6 bases and 8 bases, there was a span of 13 bases. The CDR3 has 12 residues. The CDR3 is CASSWSGGGYTF. Written as DNA, the CDR3 is TGTGCCAGCAGCTGGTCGGGGGGAGGCTACACCTTC.

This chain joins TRBV6-2 or TRBV6-3 and TRBJ1-5, with D possibly TRBD1 on 6 matching bases. Germline CDR1 reads MNHEY; CDR2 reads SVGEGT. With 7 bases removed from V and 7 bases from J, the gap between germline ends came to 17 bases. There are 14 residues in the CDR3. The CDR3 nucleotides are TGTGCCAGCACCCAAAGGGGGGCAAGACAGCCCCAGCATTTT. Residues: CASTQRGARQPQHF.

This clonotype was seen more than once but under ten times. This chain connects TRBV2 to TRBJ2-1; maybe TRBD2 (6 bases). This CDR3 comprises 14 residues. The V end was cut by 9 bases, the J end by 0 bases, with 12 bases between. Germline V gene sequence: CDR1 SNHLY, CDR2 FYNNEI. The CDR3 is CASDSGLSYNEQFF. CDR3 DNA: TGTGCCAGTGATAGCGGTCTCTCCTACAATGAGCAGTTCTTC.

This clonotype has just a few counts. The rearrangement uses TRBV7-3 and TRBJ2-7, with D maybe TRBD1 (5 bases). From germline, CDR1 is SGHTA and CDR2 FQGTGA. The V and J ends lost 2 bases and 3 bases respectively, with 11 bases between them. There are 14 residues in the CDR3. In DNA form, the CDR3 reads TGTGCCAGCAGCTTACAGGGCTGGAGCTACGAGCAGTACTTC. Translation: CASSLQGWSYEQYF.

The rearrangement uses TRBV10-3 and TRBJ2-5; D remains unclear. Per germline, CDR1 ENHRY and CDR2 SYGVKD. V was shortened by 0 bases and J by 1 base, with 6 bases between the two germline ends. This CDR3 comprises 14 residues. CDR3 in amino acids: CAISESMVQETQYF. CDR3 bases: TGTGCCATCAGTGAGTCGATGGTCCAAGAGACCCAGTACTTC.

The chain has TRBV15 and TRBJ1-1; TRBD1 matches at 7 bases. Germline values: CDR1 LNHNV, CDR2 YYDKDF (reference sequence). The CDR3 has 16 amino acids. V shed 5 bases and J 5 bases; nucleotides not matched to a gene: 14. The CDR3 loop is CATSAGLQGGRTEAFF. The CDR3, as DNA: TGTGCCACCAGCGCGGGGTTGCAGGGGGGTAGAACTGAAGCTTTCTTT.

This clonotype was seen repeatedly, ten times or more. The chain couples TRBV6-5 to TRBJ1-2, with 7 bases matching TRBD1. Trimming removed 3 bases from V and 5 bases from J; junction bases left unmatched: 6. CDR3 size: 14 residues. The germline V gene has CDR1 MNHEY and CDR2 SVGAGI. The CDR3 DNA is TGTGCCAGCAGTTATACCGACAGGGCGTATGGCTACACCTTC. Its protein is CASSYTDRAYGYTF.

The chain employs TRBV5-1 and TRBJ2-5, with D unresolved. Germline CDR1 SGHRS, CDR2 YFSETQ. There are 14 residues in the CDR3. The V end was cut by 3 bases, the J end by 2 bases, with 11 bases between. CDR3 sequence: CASSSQNRQETQYF. The DNA for the CDR3 is TGCGCCAGCAGCTCCCAAAACCGGCAAGAGACCCAGTACTTC. The full variable domain, rest sourced from reference TRBV5-1 and TRBJ2-5, is KAGVTQTPRYLIKTRGQQVTLSCSPISGHRSVSWYQQTPGQGLQFLFEYFSETQRNKGNFPGRFSGRQFSNSRSEMNVSTLELGDSALYLCASSSQNRQETQYFGPGTRLLVL.

In this sample, this clonotype turned up a few times. Here the CDR3 DNA reads TGTGCCACCAGCAGAGAATTGAGAGCGGGTTCCTACGAGCAGTACTTC. Amino acids: CATSRELRAGSYEQYF. The chain has TRBV15 and TRBJ2-7; the D gene is possibly TRBD2 (6 bases). Trimming took off 0 bases at V and 1 base at J, with 13 bases between the two ends. The CDR3 is 16 amino acids. Per the germline V gene, CDR1 is LNHNV and CDR2 is YYDKDF (reference sequence).

This clonotype turned up a few times. The chain combines TRBV5-1 with TRBJ2-4, with D tentatively TRBD1 (6 bases). The length of the CDR3 is 12 residues. Germline V gene lookup returns CDR1 SGHRS and CDR2 YFSETQ. Trimming stripped 5 bases from V and 8 bases from J, with 11 bases between. CDR3 coding DNA: TGCGCCAGCAGAGGGGCAGGGGACATTCAGTACTTC. Translating it yields CASRGAGDIQYF.

This clonotype occurred a few times. The V gene is TRBV20-1, the J gene TRBJ2-1; D is perhaps TRBD2 (6 bases). V was pared by 6 bases and J by 0 bases, with 12 bases between. The CDR3 sequence is 14 residues long. Germline V CDR1 and CDR2: DFQATT, SNEGSKA (reference sequence). The DNA for the CDR3 is TGCAGTGCCCGGGACTCCGCCTCCTACAATGAGCAGTTCTTC. It is translated as CSARDSASYNEQFF.

The rearrangement joins TRBV20-1 to TRBJ2-1, with D hard to call. Trimming shortened V by 3 bases and J by 12 bases, and 12 bases separated the two germline ends. CDR3 length: 11 residues. Per germline, CDR1 DFQATT and CDR2 SNEGSKA (reference sequence). The CDR3 region is CSARANRAQFF. The CDR3 DNA reads TGCAGTGCTAGGGCAAATAGGGCGCAGTTCTTC.

This clonotype was seen at least ten times. This chain connects TRBV4-3 to TRBJ2-1; D perhaps matches TRBD2 (5 bases). The germline V gene encodes CDR1 LGHNA and CDR2 YSLEER. The V end was cut by 3 bases, the J end by 1 base, with 16 bases between. The CDR3 runs 17 residues. DNA of the CDR3: TGCGCCAGCAGCCAGTCGACCTGGACTGTTTCCTACAATGAGCAGTTCTTC. Its translation: CASSQSTWTVSYNEQFF.

This clonotype turned up a few times. V gene TRBV29-1 combines with J gene TRBJ1-2; the match to TRBD1 covers 9 bases. Germline V gene sequence: CDR1 SQVTM, CDR2 ANQGSEA. With 8 bases clipped from V and 2 bases from J, the junction kept 12 bases outside the gene matches. CDR3 length: 15 residues. The CDR3 DNA reads TGCAGCATAAGTCCCGGGACAGGGTCAAACTATGGCTACACCTTC. Its translation is CSISPGTGSNYGYTF.

This clonotype has a count of ten or more. V is TRBV7-9 and J is TRBJ1-1; 8 bases are a match to TRBD1. The germline gives CDR1 SEHNR, CDR2 FQNEAQ (reference sequence). J was trimmed by 7 bases and V by 5 bases; bases with no gene match: 9. The CDR3 contains 14 residues. In nucleotides, the CDR3 is TGTGCCAGCAGCGTAGGACAGGGCTGGAGTGAAGCTTTCTTT. It yields the protein CASSVGQGWSEAFF.